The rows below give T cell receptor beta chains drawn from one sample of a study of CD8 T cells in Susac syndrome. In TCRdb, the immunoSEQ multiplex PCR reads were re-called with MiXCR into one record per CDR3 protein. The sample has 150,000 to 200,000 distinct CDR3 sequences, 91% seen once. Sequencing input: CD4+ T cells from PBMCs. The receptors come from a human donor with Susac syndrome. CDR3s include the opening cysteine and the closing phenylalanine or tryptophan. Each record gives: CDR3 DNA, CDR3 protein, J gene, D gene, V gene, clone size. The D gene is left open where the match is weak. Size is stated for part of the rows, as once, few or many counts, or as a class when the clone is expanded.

TGTGCCAGCAGCTGGGAGGTGTGGGAGCTGTTTTTT CASSWEVWELFF TRBJ2-2 - TRBV2 -
TGTGCCAGCAGCCAAGACGTCCTCTCCTTACAGTCTGAAGCTTTCTTT CASSQDVLSLQSEAFF TRBJ1-1 - TRBV3-1 -
TGTGCCAGCAAGGGGACCTCTTATCAGCCCCAGCATTTT CASKGTSYQPQHF TRBJ1-5 - TRBV28 -
TGTGCCTGGAGGGGAGACCAAGAGACCCAGTACTTC CAWRGDQETQYF TRBJ2-5 - TRBV30 -
TGTGCCAGCAGTTCCACCGGGACGGGGCCTGAAAAACTGTTTTTT CASSSTGTGPEKLFF TRBJ1-4 - TRBV6-5 -
TGTGCCAGTGGTAAGAACAAGTATAGCAATCAGCCCCAGCATTTT CASGKNKYSNQPQHF TRBJ1-5 - TRBV19 -
TGTGCCAGCAGTGAAGAAGTGGGATCGGGCTATGGCTACACCTTC CASSEEVGSGYGYTF TRBJ1-2 - TRBV2 -
TGCGCCAGCAGCCAAGATAGGTGGCAGGGAGTTGGAAACACCATATATTTT CASSQDRWQGVGNTIYF TRBJ1-3 - TRBV4-1 -
TGTGCCAGCAGCCTAATCTCTGGAAACACCATATATTTT CASSLISGNTIYF TRBJ1-3 - TRBV5-6 -
TGTGCCAGCAGCGTAGGCCCAGACAGAGGCAATCAGCCCCAGCATTTT CASSVGPDRGNQPQHF TRBJ1-5 - TRBV9 -
TGTGCCAGCAGTTACAGTCGTGCAGATACGCAGTATTTT CASSYSRADTQYF TRBJ2-3 - TRBV12-3/TRBV12-4 -
TGTGCCAGCACCCGGAAAACGACTAGCGGGAGATTTGCGTCCTACAATGAGCAGTTCTTC CASTRKTTSGRFASYNEQFF TRBJ2-1 TRBD2 TRBV27 once
TGTGCCACCCGACAGGGGGCGTTGAGCGAGCAGTACTTC CATRQGALSEQYF TRBJ2-7 TRBD1 TRBV28 few
TGTGCCAGCTCGAGGGGCAAGAGTATGGGGGACTATGGCTACACCTTC CASSRGKSMGDYGYTF TRBJ1-2 - TRBV18 -
TGTGCCAGCAGCGTACGTAGAGGGATTGGAAAGGGGGATGAGCAGTTCTTC CASSVRRGIGKGDEQFF TRBJ2-1 - TRBV9 -
TGTGCCATCAGTGAGTCGACTAGCGTTGAGACCCAGTACTTC CAISESTSVETQYF TRBJ2-5 TRBD2 TRBV10-3 -
TGTGCCACCAGCGGGAGGGTATACAATGAGCAGTTCTTC CATSGRVYNEQFF TRBJ2-1 TRBD2 TRBV15 -
TGTGCCAGCAGTCTAATGAATCAGCCCCAGCATTTT CASSLMNQPQHF TRBJ1-5 - TRBV6-1 -
TGTGCCAGCAGCTTGCCAGGGGGTTCACCCCTCCACTTT CASSLPGGSPLHF TRBJ1-6 TRBD1 TRBV5-5 -
TGTGCCATCACAGAAAGGGGGAAGGGTTCCACTGAAGCTTTCTTT CAITERGKGSTEAFF TRBJ1-1 - TRBV10-3 -
TGCAGTGCTAGGATGAGCTCCTACAATGAGCAGTTCTTC CSARMSSYNEQFF TRBJ2-1 - TRBV20-1 once
TGTGCCACCAGTGATTCGGTTCGGGAGACCCAGTACTTC CATSDSVRETQYF TRBJ2-5 - TRBV24-1 -
TGTGCCAGCATTGTTGAGCGGGGCAATGAGCAGTTCTTC CASIVERGNEQFF TRBJ2-1 TRBD2 TRBV2 -
TGTGCCAGCAGCGTAGCCCCGAATGAAAAACTGTTTTTT CASSVAPNEKLFF TRBJ1-4 - TRBV9 -
TGCAGTGGAGAGTTGATTCGCTCGAAAGATAGGGCGCAGTATTTT CSGELIRSKDRAQYF TRBJ2-3 - TRBV20-1 -
TGTGCCAGTAGTGTCCCAGGTAGAGGCTACACCTTC CASSVPGRGYTF TRBJ1-2 - TRBV19 -
TGTGCCTGGAGTAAGATGGACAGGGTGAACACTGAAGCTTTCTTT CAWSKMDRVNTEAFF TRBJ1-1 TRBD1 TRBV30 -
TGTGCCAGCAGTCGCCGGGACAGGCCGGGAAGGACAGATACGCAGTATTTT CASSRRDRPGRTDTQYF TRBJ2-3 TRBD1 TRBV27 -
TGTGCCAGCAGCTTAGGTCTAGGCACCGGGGAGCTGTTTTTT CASSLGLGTGELFF TRBJ2-2 - TRBV7-3 -
TGCGCCAGCTGGGAGGGCTCTGGAAACACCATATATTTT CASWEGSGNTIYF TRBJ1-3 - TRBV5-1 few
TGTGCCAGCTCACCACCTAAGGGGACTAGCACAGATACGCAGTATTTT CASSPPKGTSTDTQYF TRBJ2-3 - TRBV18 -
TGTGCCAGCAAGGGACTAGCGAACGAGCAGTACTTC CASKGLANEQYF TRBJ2-7 TRBD2 TRBV27 -
TGTGCCAGCAGTAATCCGGGACTCACCTACAATGAGCAGTTCTTC CASSNPGLTYNEQFF TRBJ2-1 - TRBV6-5 -
TGTGCCAGCAGATGGGGCCAGGTCTACGAGCAGTACTTC CASRWGQVYEQYF TRBJ2-7 - TRBV2 -
TGTGCCAGCAGTTTATCCCGCCTAGTCCCGGAGACCCAGTACTTC CASSLSRLVPETQYF TRBJ2-5 - TRBV27 -
TGCGCCAGCAGCTCGCCCCGACAGGGGCGGCAAGCTTTCTTT CASSSPRQGRQAFF TRBJ1-1 TRBD1 TRBV5-1 -
TGTGCCAGCAGACAGCGCCCGGGACAGGGGCGCTTATTGACCTACGAGCAGTACTTC CASRQRPGQGRLLTYEQYF TRBJ2-7 TRBD1 TRBV6-2/TRBV6-3 -
TGTGCCAGCAGCCAAGGGCAGTATAGCAATCAGCCCCAGCATTTT CASSQGQYSNQPQHF TRBJ1-5 - TRBV3-1 -
TGCGCCAGCTCACGGGACAGAGCTAATTCACCCCTCCACTTT CASSRDRANSPLHF TRBJ1-6 TRBD1 TRBV18 -
TGTGCCAGCAGTCCGGGTCCCTCGTCGTGGGCAGATACGCAGTATTTT CASSPGPSSWADTQYF TRBJ2-3 - TRBV7-2 -
TGTGCCAGCAGTGGGCCCTACTCGGGGGAGCAGTACTTC CASSGPYSGEQYF TRBJ2-7 - TRBV2 -
TGTGCCAGCATTTCGCACACCGGGGAGCTGTTTTTT CASISHTGELFF TRBJ2-2 - TRBV27 -
TGTGCCAGCACGGGGGTAGCGGCGGAAGAGACCCAGTACTTC CASTGVAAEETQYF TRBJ2-5 - TRBV2 -
TGCAGCGTTGAAGAAGTTAGCGGGGTCGGGGAGCTGTTTTTT CSVEEVSGVGELFF TRBJ2-2 TRBD2 TRBV29-1 -
TGCAGCGTTGGGAGGCGTTTTTCGTGGGGCAATGAGCAGTTCTTC CSVGRRFSWGNEQFF TRBJ2-1 - TRBV29-1 -
TGTGCCAGCTCACCACCGTGGCGGGAGGGCTTGTACTTC CASSPPWREGLYF TRBJ2-7 TRBD2 TRBV18 -
TGTGCCAGTAAGTCAGGCATCTACAATGAGCAGTTCTTC CASKSGIYNEQFF TRBJ2-1 - TRBV19 -
TGTGCCAGCTCACCTTCTTTCGAGCAGTACTTC CASSPSFEQYF TRBJ2-7 - TRBV18 -
TGTGCCAGCAGCCAGCCGGACAGGGCCTCACTGACTGAAGCTTTCTTT CASSQPDRASLTEAFF TRBJ1-1 TRBD1 TRBV4-2 -
TGTGCCAGCAGCGGCTCCCGCTATGGCTACACCTTC CASSGSRYGYTF TRBJ1-2 - TRBV3-1 -
TGTGCCAGCAGCCTGGGACAGTCCCCCTACGAGCAGTACTTC CASSLGQSPYEQYF TRBJ2-7 TRBD1 TRBV28 -
TGTGCCATCGGGACTAGCGGGGGATTTTACGAGCAGTACTTC CAIGTSGGFYEQYF TRBJ2-7 TRBD2 TRBV10-3 -
TGCAGCGTTGAGGGCGGTGCAACTAATGAAAAACTGTTTTTT CSVEGGATNEKLFF TRBJ1-4 - TRBV29-1 -
TGCAGTGCTAGTCGGCGCGGGGGGGCCGAAGAGCAGTACTTC CSASRRGGAEEQYF TRBJ2-7 TRBD2 TRBV20-1 once
TGCGCCAGCAGCCAAGATCGTGGGACAGGTTATGGCTACACCTTC CASSQDRGTGYGYTF TRBJ1-2 TRBD1 TRBV4-1 -
TGTGCCAGCAGTGTGAAACGGGACGCCGGGGAGCTGTTTTTT CASSVKRDAGELFF TRBJ2-2 - TRBV2 -
TGTGCCAGCAGCACAGGGGGCTCGACTGAAGCTTTCTTT CASSTGGSTEAFF TRBJ1-1 TRBD1 TRBV7-3 -